The 24 T cell receptor beta chains below all came from one sample that was sequenced in a study of regulatory T cells in long-lasting Graves disease. Both iRepertoire HTBI primers and Arm-PCR of CDR3 regions were used to build the TCR beta libraries. TCRdb processed the multiplex PCR reads anew with MiXCR; each CDR3 protein has one entry. The table records about 440,000 distinct CDR3 sequences, about 16% of them present only once. Time point indicated: newly diagnosed GD, antithyroid drugs for less than 3 months. TCR sequences were obtained from RNA taken from PBMCs. These data were also reused for a study on T cells in Graves' hyperthyroidism and ophthalmopathy.

The sample consisted of peripheral blood mononuclear cells (PBMCs), taken at new diagnosis, from a patient treated with antithyroid drugs. These receptor sequences come from a woman younger than 45 with Graves disease.

This clonotype turned up a few times. The CDR3 DNA is TGTGCCAGCAGCTTAACATCTGGAGGGTTTGAAAAACTGTTTTTT. This encodes CASSLTSGGFEKLFF. The chain carries TRBV7-9 and TRBJ1-4; D not resolved. Germline CDR1 reads SEHNR; CDR2 reads FQNEAQ (reference sequence). This CDR3 region has 15 residues. Trimming left V 2 bases short and J 7 bases short, with 14 bases between.

As DNA, the CDR3 is TGTGCCAGCAGCTCCTCCGGGACAGGGGAAGCGGGAATCTATGAGCAGTTCTTC. Amino acid sequence: CASSSSGTGEAGIYEQFF. V and J are TRBV28 and TRBJ2-1, with TRBD1 matching over 10 bases. Trimming took 6 bases from V and 8 from J; bases not matched to a gene: 19. Looked up from germline, CDR1 is MDHEN and CDR2 is SYDVKM. The CDR3 has 18 amino acids.

At least ten counts were recorded for this clonotype. V usage is TRBV30 and J usage is TRBJ2-3, with TRBD2 matching 12 bases. Trimming cost V 2 bases and J 0 bases; bases outside gene matches: 12. Looked up from germline, CDR1 is GTSNPN and CDR2 is SVGIG (reference sequence). CDR3 length equals 19 residues. For the CDR3, the DNA is TGTGCCTGGAGTAGGGCCCTAGCGGGAGGGCCATGGAGCACAGATACGCAGTATTTT. Encoded protein: CAWSRALAGGPWSTDTQYF.

This clonotype occurred a few times. The V call is TRBV30, the J call TRBJ2-5; TRBD2 agrees at 10 bases. The CDR3 loop spans 12 amino acids. With 8 bases clipped from V and 10 bases from J, the junction kept 10 bases outside the gene matches. Germline V gene data show CDR1 as GTSNPN and CDR2 as SVGIG (reference sequence). The DNA of the CDR3 is TGTGCCGCCCTAACTAGCGGGGCCGGCCAGTACTTC. Its protein is CAALTSGAGQYF.

This clonotype was counted many times. V usage is TRBV30 and J usage is TRBJ2-1; D is unresolved. Trimming stripped 2 bases from V and 2 bases from J, with 7 bases between. CDR1 and CDR2 (germline): GTSNPN, SVGIG (reference sequence). The CDR3 extends over 13 amino acids. The DNA of the CDR3 is TGTGCCTGGAGTCATTTAGCCTACAATGAGCAGTTCTTC. It encodes CAWSHLAYNEQFF.

This clonotype was detected ten times or more. This chain connects TRBV12-3 or TRBV12-4 to TRBJ1-5; 8 bases are shared with TRBD1. The CDR3 loop spans 15 amino acids. The ends lost 5 bases at V and 6 bases at J; junction bases unmatched: 9. The CDR3 region is CASSQGQGGFQPQHF. The CDR3, as DNA: TGTGCCAGCAGTCAAGGACAGGGAGGATTTCAGCCCCAGCATTTT.

This clonotype occurred a few times. The chain employs TRBV27 and TRBJ2-7, with 7 nucleotides matching TRBD1. This CDR3 has 14 residues. V shed 6 bases and J 3 bases; nucleotides not matched to a gene: 8. In germline, CDR1 is MNHEY, CDR2 SMNVEV (reference sequence). CDR3 region: CASRPRGNLYEQYF. The CDR3 DNA is TGTGCCAGCAGGCCCAGGGGGAATCTCTACGAGCAGTACTTC.

This clonotype was recorded a few times. This probably arose from a read error, given a far larger clone one base away. This chain links TRBV9 with TRBJ2-3, with 7 bases matching TRBD2. CDR1 is SGDLS and CDR2 is YYNGEE in the germline V gene. V lost 4 bases and J lost 10; bases outside the gene matches: 15. CDR3 length: 15 residues. As DNA, the CDR3 is TGTGCCAGCAGCTTGGCGAAGACTCTAGCGGATGCGCAGTATTTT. It specifies CASSLAKTLADAQYF.

In this sample, this clonotype turned up many times. This chain connects TRBV27 to TRBJ2-5; 10 bases agree with TRBD2. Germline CDR1 reads MNHEY; CDR2 reads SMNVEV (reference sequence). The CDR3 totals 15 residues. J gave up 4 bases and V 4 bases, and 6 bases lay outside the gene matches. The chain's CDR3 is CASSYLAGARETQYF. CDR3 DNA sequence: TGTGCCAGCAGTTACCTAGCGGGAGCTCGAGAGACCCAGTACTTC.

This clonotype was seen repeatedly, ten times or more. This rearrangement joins TRBV20-1 to TRBJ2-1; 12 positions match TRBD2. Trimming removed 1 base from V and 0 bases from J; junction bases left unmatched: 7. The CDR3 length is 18 residues. Per germline, CDR1 DFQATT and CDR2 SNEGSKA (reference sequence). The CDR3 DNA reads TGCAGTGCTAGAGTCCTAGCGGGAGGGCTGAGCTCCTACAATGAGCAGTTCTTC. Amino acids: CSARVLAGGLSSYNEQFF.

At least ten counts were recorded for this clonotype. This rearrangement joins TRBV6-1 to TRBJ2-5; TRBD1 aligns across 7 bases. CDR1 is MNHNS, CDR2 SASEGT, per germline. The CDR3 has 15 residues. J was trimmed by 4 bases and V by 5 bases; bases with no gene match: 10. CDR3 sequence: CASSRQGPKSETQYF. The CDR3 DNA follows: TGTGCCAGCAGTCGACAGGGTCCAAAATCAGAGACCCAGTACTTC.

This clonotype was seen repeatedly, ten times or more. The rearrangement uses TRBV20-1 and TRBJ2-3, with D perhaps TRBD1 or TRBD2 (6 bases each). CDR1 and CDR2 (germline): DFQATT, SNEGSKA (reference sequence). This CDR3 has 15 residues. Deletions cut 2 bases from V and 8 bases from J, with 20 bases between. The CDR3 here is CSARSQGRAGGTQYF. The CDR3, as DNA: TGCAGTGCTAGATCTCAGGGGCGGGCCGGGGGTACGCAGTATTTT.

In this sample, this clonotype turned up many times. V gene TRBV7-6 combines with J gene TRBJ2-7; 10 bases map to TRBD1. The CDR3 is 16 residues long. V lost 4 bases to trimming and J lost 3 bases; unmatched junction nucleotides: 9. Germline assignment: CDR1 SGHVS and CDR2 FNYEAQ. The CDR3 spells CASSYNGQGGYYEQYF. The CDR3 DNA reads TGTGCCAGCAGCTACAACGGACAGGGGGGTTACTACGAGCAGTACTTC. The complete variable domain, with remaining parts taken from reference TRBV7-6 and TRBJ2-7, reads GAGVSQSPRYKVTKRGQDVALRCDPISGHVSLYWYRQALGQGPEFLTYFNYEAQQDKSGLPNDRFSAERPEGSISTLTIQRTEQRDSAMYRCASSYNGQGGYYEQYFGPGTRLTVT.

This clonotype was counted between two and nine times. The V gene is TRBV6-1, the J gene TRBJ2-5; 7 bases are a match to TRBD1. After removal of 3 bases from V and 2 bases from J, the junction contained 15 bases not matched to a gene. In germline, CDR1 is MNHNS, CDR2 SASEGT. CDR3 size: 18 residues. CDR3 DNA sequence: TGTGCCAGCAGTGAGCTAGGGACAGCGATCCCGGGGCAAGAGACCCAGTACTTC. Its translation: CASSELGTAIPGQETQYF.

This sequence joins TRBV11-2 and TRBJ2-7, with 7 bases identical to TRBD2. There are 12 residues in the CDR3. Germline-derived CDR1 and CDR2 are SGHAT and FQNNGV. Unmatched junction bases numbered 5, after V lost 10 bases and J lost 2 bases. CDR3 region: CATHSGPYEQYF. CDR3 sequence (DNA): TGTGCCACCCATAGCGGGCCCTACGAGCAGTACTTC. Variable domain in full (rest from reference TRBV11-2 and TRBJ2-7): EAGVAQSPRYKIIEKRQSVAFWCNPISGHATLYWYQQILGQGPKLLIQFQNNGVVDDSQLPKDRFSAERLKGVDSTLKIQPAKLEDSAVYLCATHSGPYEQYFGPGTRLTVT.

The chain couples TRBV2 to TRBJ1-5; D is unclear. V was pared by 0 bases and J by 4 bases, with 10 bases between. Germline V gene lookup returns CDR1 SNHLY and CDR2 FYNNEI. CDR3 length equals 15 residues. The CDR3: CASSEAGPLNQPQHF. DNA for the CDR3: TGTGCCAGCAGTGAAGCAGGGCCCCTTAATCAGCCCCAGCATTTT.

This clonotype has just a few counts. The chain is built from TRBV20-1 and TRBJ1-5; D possibly corresponds to TRBD1 (6 bases). CDR3 length: 13 amino acids. Trimming took 6 bases from V and 2 from J, leaving 11 bases between them. Per the germline V gene, CDR1 is DFQATT and CDR2 is SNEGSKA (reference sequence). CDR3 sequence reads: CSANREGNQPQHF. DNA for the CDR3: TGCAGTGCCAACAGGGAAGGCAATCAGCCCCAGCATTTT.

Many counts were recorded for this clonotype. This chain joins TRBV20-1 and TRBJ2-2; tentatively, D is TRBD2 (6 bases). The CDR3 has 14 residues. V was shortened by 5 bases and J by 1 base, with 11 bases between the two germline ends. The germline V gene encodes CDR1 DFQATT and CDR2 SNEGSKA (reference sequence). The CDR3 here is CSAWDFQNTGELFF. CDR3 nucleotide sequence: TGCAGTGCTTGGGACTTCCAGAACACCGGGGAGCTGTTTTTT.

This clonotype has more than one count but fewer than ten. The genes are TRBV9 and TRBJ2-1, with unresolved D. Looked up from germline, CDR1 is SGDLS and CDR2 is YYNGEE. The CDR3 has 15 amino acids. Trimming shortened V by 4 bases and J by 5 bases, and 16 bases separated the two germline ends. The CDR3 DNA reads as TGTGCCAGCAGCACTACCCGGCTCCGGAACAATGAGCAGTTCTTC. This codes for CASSTTRLRNNEQFF.

This clonotype was recorded many times. This rearrangement joins TRBV13 to TRBJ2-7; 8 bases are a match to TRBD2. This CDR3 has 15 amino acids. Per the germline V gene, CDR1 is PRHDT and CDR2 is FYEKMQ (reference sequence). Trimming removed 0 bases from V and 2 bases from J; junction bases left unmatched: 3. The CDR3 here is CASSLGRGGTYEQYF. The CDR3 DNA reads as TGTGCCAGCAGCTTAGGCCGGGGGGGGACCTACGAGCAGTACTTC.

The chain joins TRBV4-1 to TRBJ2-7; TRBD1 agrees at 7 bases. In germline, CDR1 is MGHRA, CDR2 YSYEKL. The CDR3 contains 15 residues. The trim removed 4 bases at V and 5 bases at J, leaving 11 bases unmatched. CDR3 DNA: TGCGCCAGCAGCCGGGGTAACAGGGGAGTGGACGAGCAGTACTTC. Encoded protein: CASSRGNRGVDEQYF.

This chain uses TRBV20-1 with TRBJ2-5; D is uncertain. This CDR3 contains 14 residues. The V end lost 0 bases, the J end lost 4 bases, and 12 bases lay between the germline ends. The germline V gene has CDR1 DFQATT and CDR2 SNEGSKA (reference sequence). CDR3 in amino acids: CSARDMKVRETQYF. CDR3 DNA sequence: TGCAGTGCTAGAGATATGAAAGTTCGAGAGACCCAGTACTTC.

This clonotype came up many times. The chain is built from TRBV11-3 and TRBJ1-3; maybe TRBD1 (5 bases). The germline CDR1 and CDR2 sequences are SGHNT and YENEEA. CDR3 length: 16 amino acids. Trimming cost V 0 bases and J 1 base, with 10 bases left between them. The CDR3 DNA reads as TGTGCCAGCAGCTTAGACCCGGACATATCTGGAAACACCATATATTTT. Translating gives CASSLDPDISGNTIYF.

This clonotype was seen ten or more times. The chain links TRBV5-6 to TRBJ2-7, with D perhaps matching TRBD1 or TRBD2 (5 bases each). V was shortened by 1 base and J by 6 bases, with 17 bases between the two germline ends. The germline V gene encodes CDR1 SGHDT and CDR2 YYEEEE. This CDR3 has 15 amino acids. In nucleotides, the CDR3 is TGTGCCAGCAGCTTGTCAGGGAGCCCGGTGGGCGAGCAGTACTTC. Its protein product is CASSLSGSPVGEQYF.